Each of the 11 T cell receptor beta chains below was sequenced from the same sample in a study of blood T cell repertoires in COVID-19. Some clones are missing from TCRdb's copy, which holds only in-frame ones; the method was immunoSEQ multiplex PCR. The sample contains 130,000 to 150,000 clones, under 85% of which appear only once. Source material: peripheral blood. These receptors originate from a human donor in a cohort sampled during active COVID-19.

The V and J genes are TRBV5-5 and TRBJ2-5; 8 bases line up with TRBD1. Germline values: CDR1 SGHKS, CDR2 YYEKEE (reference sequence). The CDR3 runs to 14 residues. The V gene end was trimmed by 4 bases and the J gene end by 5 bases; junction bases not matched to a gene: 7. DNA for the CDR3: TGTGCCAGCAGCGTGGACAGGGTCGCGGAGACCCAGTACTTC. It encodes CASSVDRVAETQYF. The whole variable domain, remainder taken from reference TRBV5-5 and TRBJ2-5, is DAGVTQSPTHLIKTRGQQVTLRCSPISGHKSVSWYQQVLGQGPQFIFQYYEKEERGRGNFPDRFSARQFPNYSSELNVNALLLGDSALYLCASSVDRVAETQYFGPGTRLLVL.

V and J are TRBV6-2 or TRBV6-3 and TRBJ1-1; D is perhaps TRBD1 (6 bases). CDR1 is MNHEY and CDR2 is SVGEGT in the germline V gene. V lost 4 bases and J lost 7, with 22 bases in between. The CDR3 consists of 16 residues. CDR3 nucleotides: TGTGCCAGCAGTTTACCCGATACCAGGGGTGTCCGTGAAGCTTTCTTT. Its protein product is CASSLPDTRGVREAFF.

The chain joins TRBV19 to TRBJ2-2, with D hard to call. Germline V CDR1 and CDR2: LNHDA, SQIVND (reference sequence). The CDR3 consists of 14 residues. The V gene lost 1 base and the J gene lost 1 base, with 4 bases spanning the gap. The CDR3 loop is CASSIGQNTGELFF. The CDR3 DNA reads as TGTGCCAGTAGTATAGGACAGAACACCGGGGAGCTGTTTTTT.

The J gene is TRBJ2-4, the V gene TRBV4-3, with 7 bases fitting TRBD1. This CDR3 has 15 amino acids. Per germline, CDR1 LGHNA and CDR2 YSLEER. After removal of 4 bases from V and 7 bases from J, the junction contained 10 bases not matched to a gene. CDR3 nucleotides: TGCGCCAGCAGCCGGGCCCTAGGGGGCGGGAACATTCAGTACTTC. Protein sequence: CASSRALGGGNIQYF.

The rearrangement joins TRBV3-1 (or the pseudogene TRBV3-2) to TRBJ2-5; D may be TRBD2 (5 bases). The germline gives CDR1 LGHDT, CDR2 YNNKEL (reference sequence). The CDR3 runs to 15 residues. Trimming took 2 bases from V and 2 from J, leaving 12 bases between them. The CDR3 protein is CASSQSGEPQETQYF. The CDR3 DNA sequence: TGTGCCAGCAGCCAATCCGGGGAACCTCAAGAGACCCAGTACTTC.

The rearrangement uses TRBV5-1 and TRBJ2-7; 11 nucleotides line up with TRBD2. With 4 bases clipped from V and 3 bases from J, the junction kept 3 bases outside the gene matches. This CDR3 is 14 amino acids long. Germline assignment: CDR1 SGHRS and CDR2 YFSETQ. The CDR3 region has the DNA TGCGCCAGCAGCCCTACTAGCGGGGGCTACGAGCAGTACTTC. It specifies CASSPTSGGYEQYF.

This chain connects TRBV7-2 to TRBJ2-2; TRBD2 matches 8 bases. J was trimmed by 6 bases and V by 4 bases; bases with no gene match: 10. From germline, CDR1 is SGHTA and CDR2 FQGNSA. The CDR3 spans 16 residues. CDR3 nucleotides: TGTGCCAGCAGCTCCGCGGGGGGCGCCTTTCCCGGGGAGCTGTTTTTT. Protein sequence: CASSSAGGAFPGELFF.

This clone was counted a single time. The CDR3 spells CASSHPGTKNSYEQYF. The CDR3 DNA follows: TGTGCCAGCAGCCACCCGGGGACAAAAAACTCCTACGAGCAGTACTTC. The rearrangement uses TRBV14 and TRBJ2-7, with a tentative D call TRBD1 (6 bases). The CDR3 extends over 16 amino acids. From germline, CDR1 is SGHDN and CDR2 FVKESK. Deletions cut 3 bases from V and 0 bases from J, with 15 bases between.

The J gene is TRBJ2-7, the V gene TRBV5-4; D might be TRBD1 (6 bases). Germline V gene sequence: CDR1 SGHNT, CDR2 YYREEE (reference sequence). The CDR3 covers 15 residues. Trimming removed 3 bases from V and 3 bases from J, with 16 bases in between. CDR3 residues: CASSSAVDRNYEQYF. Here the CDR3 DNA reads TGTGCCAGCAGCTCGGCCGTCGACAGGAACTACGAGCAGTACTTC.

The rearrangement uses TRBV5-1 and TRBJ2-1; TRBD2 agrees at 10 bases. The CDR3 consists of 15 residues. Trimming cost V 0 bases and J 3 bases; bases outside gene matches: 0. Germline CDR1 SGHRS, CDR2 YFSETQ. In DNA form, the CDR3 reads TGCGCCAGCAGCTTGGTAGCGGGGGGCTACAATGAGCAGTTCTTC. This gives the protein CASSLVAGGYNEQFF. The whole variable domain, remainder taken from reference TRBV5-1 and TRBJ2-1, is KAGVTQTPRYLIKTRGQQVTLSCSPISGHRSVSWYQQTPGQGLQFLFEYFSETQRNKGNFPGRFSGRQFSNSRSEMNVSTLELGDSALYLCASSLVAGGYNEQFFGPGTRLTVL.

V gene TRBV5-1 combines with J gene TRBJ2-1; 9 bases agree with TRBD2. CDR1 is SGHRS and CDR2 is YFSETQ in the germline V gene. The CDR3 totals 14 residues. The J segment lost 5 bases and the V segment lost 6 bases, leaving 6 bases of the junction unmatched. For the CDR3, the DNA is TGCGCCAGCATGGGGGTAGCGGGGGACAATGAGCAGTTCTTC. Translated, it gives CASMGVAGDNEQFF.